A single sample is the source of the 19 T cell receptor beta chains below, sequenced in a study of cytomegalovirus exposure and HLA in healthy donors. A multiplex PCR was run with 60 Vbeta primers and 13 Jbeta primers. The table came from immunoSEQ multiplex PCR; TCRdb's copy has only in-frame clones and leaves some out. The data show about 260,000 clones, 84% seen once. Sequencing used PBMCs. The source of these receptors is a woman aged 40-49 years in good health and CMV-seropositive.

V and J are TRBV18 and TRBJ1-5; no clear D. CDR3 size: 14 residues. Per the germline V gene, CDR1 is KGHSH and CDR2 is LQKENI. V lost 5 bases and J 4 bases, leaving 12 bases between the germline ends. The CDR3 spells CASSLGAGNQPQHF. CDR3 sequence (DNA): TGTGCCAGCTCATTGGGTGCCGGGAATCAGCCCCAGCATTTT. Looking up the rest from reference TRBV18 and TRBJ1-5 gives the full variable domain: NAGVMQNPRHLVRRRGQEARLRCSPMKGHSHVYWYRQLPEEGLKFMVYLQKENIIDESGMPKERFSAEFPKEGPSILRIQQVVRGDSAAYFCASSLGAGNQPQHFGDGTRLSIL.

The chain uses TRBV4-2 and TRBJ2-1; 7 nucleotides line up with TRBD2. The length of the CDR3 is 15 residues. Germline CDR1 reads LGHNA; CDR2 reads YNFKEQ. V shed 0 bases, J shed 4 bases, and the junction held 3 bases outside the gene matches. The CDR3 reads CASSQEWEGYNEQFF. The DNA for the CDR3 is TGTGCCAGCAGCCAAGAGTGGGAGGGTTACAATGAGCAGTTCTTC.

This clone occurred once. The chain combines TRBV7-9 with TRBJ2-7; 14 nucleotides match TRBD2. V shed 3 bases and J 3 bases; nucleotides not matched to a gene: 13. The CDR3 runs to 19 residues. Germline loops: CDR1 SEHNR, CDR2 FQNEAQ (reference sequence). CDR3 loop: CASSFYAGTSGSKVYEQYF. DNA of the CDR3: TGTGCCAGCAGCTTTTACGCCGGGACTAGCGGGAGTAAGGTCTACGAGCAGTACTTC.

This clone has a handful of counts. The chain employs TRBV29-1 and TRBJ1-1; 9 nucleotides match TRBD1. V lost 7 bases, J lost 1 base, and 4 bases stayed unmatched. CDR1 SQVTM and CDR2 ANQGSEA come from the germline V gene. The CDR3 runs 13 residues. CDR3: CSAQGATNTEAFF. The CDR3 DNA sequence: TGCAGCGCACAGGGGGCGACGAACACTGAAGCTTTCTTT.

The J gene is TRBJ1-2, the V gene TRBV9; D is uncertain. Germline V gives CDR1 SGDLS, CDR2 YYNGEE. Trimming stripped 4 bases from V and 6 bases from J, with 10 bases between. The CDR3 covers 12 residues. The CDR3: CASSSEGDGYTF. CDR3 coding DNA: TGTGCCAGCAGCTCTGAGGGAGATGGCTACACCTTC.

J is TRBJ1-2 and V is TRBV14, with D possibly TRBD1 on 5 matching bases. Trimming removed 4 bases from V and 8 bases from J, with 14 bases in between. CDR3 length: 13 amino acids. The germline CDR1 and CDR2 sequences are SGHDN and FVKESK. CDR3 bases: TGTGCCAGCAGCCCTGGCCGACAGATAGGCTACACCTTC. Amino acid sequence: CASSPGRQIGYTF.

The chain employs TRBV27 and TRBJ2-5; the D gene is possibly TRBD2 (7 bases). V was shortened by 4 bases and J by 4 bases, with 13 bases between the two germline ends. Per the germline V gene, CDR1 is MNHEY and CDR2 is SMNVEV (reference sequence). This CDR3 contains 14 residues. The CDR3 reads CASSWGASGETQYF. The DNA of the CDR3 is TGTGCCAGCAGTTGGGGGGCTAGCGGAGAGACCCAGTACTTC.

The genes are TRBV4-1 and TRBJ1-2, with 8 bases identical to TRBD1. V lost 3 bases, J lost 0 bases, and 6 bases stayed unmatched. Germline CDR1 MGHRA, CDR2 YSYEKL. The CDR3 is 16 amino acids. The CDR3 reads CASSQGTGTANYGYTF. In DNA form, the CDR3 reads TGCGCCAGCAGCCAGGGGACAGGAACAGCTAACTATGGCTACACCTTC.

The rearrangement joins TRBV7-2 to TRBJ2-7; 8 bases are shared with TRBD1. The CDR3 contains 13 residues. Germline CDR1 is SGHTA and CDR2 is FQGNSA. The junction had 5 bases not matched to a gene; V was cut back by 5 bases and J by 5 bases. CDR3 sequence: CASSPRTGNEQYF. The CDR3 DNA is TGTGCCAGCAGCCCTCGGACAGGGAACGAGCAGTACTTC.

The chain couples TRBV19 to TRBJ2-3; D is possibly TRBD2 (5 bases). The CDR3 extends over 14 amino acids. Germline CDR1 is LNHDA and CDR2 is SQIVND (reference sequence). Trimming pared 10 bases from V and 1 base from J, leaving 15 bases between. This CDR3 reads CATQNSAGTDTQYF. The DNA of the CDR3 is TGTGCCACCCAGAACTCAGCGGGCACAGATACGCAGTATTTT.

Only one count was recorded for this clone. The CDR3 region is CAWNPRAGGLQEQYF. The CDR3 nucleotides are TGTGCCTGGAATCCTAGGGCAGGGGGCTTGCAGGAGCAGTACTTC. This chain joins TRBV30 and TRBJ2-7; 8 nucleotides align to TRBD1. The V gene's germline CDR1 is GTSNPN and CDR2 SVGIG (reference sequence). Trimming removed 4 bases from V and 7 bases from J; junction bases left unmatched: 15. There are 15 residues in the CDR3.

The genes are TRBV5-1 and TRBJ2-3; 9 bases map to TRBD2. The CDR3 contains 15 residues. The germline V gene encodes CDR1 SGHRS and CDR2 YFSETQ. V shed 2 bases, J shed 8 bases, and the junction held 9 bases outside the gene matches. The CDR3 region has the DNA TGCGCCAGCAGCTTCGGGGGGATTAGCGGGGGTACGCAGTATTTT. It specifies CASSFGGISGGTQYF.

The genes are TRBV11-3 and TRBJ2-1; D might be TRBD2 (6 bases). Trimming took off 1 base at V and 3 bases at J, with 10 bases between the two ends. Per germline, CDR1 SGHNT and CDR2 YENEEA. This CDR3 region has 15 residues. DNA for the CDR3: TGTGCCAGCAGCTTAGGCGGGAAGAGCTACAATGAGCAGTTCTTC. Protein: CASSLGGKSYNEQFF.

The chain recombines TRBV27 with TRBJ2-7, with a possible D match to TRBD1 (9 bases). CDR1 is MNHEY, CDR2 SMNVEV, per germline (reference sequence). The CDR3 is 18 residues long. The V end lost 4 bases, the J end lost 5 bases, and 27 bases lay between the germline ends. The chain's CDR3 is CASSWDREVAAGANEQYF. The CDR3 DNA sequence: TGTGCCAGCAGTTGGGACAGGGAGGTGGCAGCGGGAGCAAACGAGCAGTACTTC.

This sequence joins TRBV27 and TRBJ2-2; 7 positions agree with TRBD1. CDR1 is MNHEY, CDR2 SMNVEV, per germline (reference sequence). V lost 5 bases and J lost 0; bases outside the gene matches: 6. CDR3 size: 16 residues. For the CDR3, the DNA is TGTGCCAGCAGTCGTACCGGGACAGCGAACACCGGGGAGCTGTTTTTT. This codes for CASSRTGTANTGELFF.

CDR3 coding DNA: TGTGCCAGCACTCCCCAGGGGTTTTCACCCCTCCACTTT. Amino acid sequence: CASTPQGFSPLHF. The chain recombines TRBV2 with TRBJ1-6; D may be TRBD1 (6 bases). Germline CDR1 SNHLY, CDR2 FYNNEI. The CDR3 has 13 amino acids. V was trimmed by 7 bases and J by 9 bases, leaving 13 bases between them.

The chain links TRBV11-3 to TRBJ2-5; 8 bases line up with TRBD2. Trimming cost V 1 base and J 2 bases; bases outside gene matches: 12. The CDR3 spans 18 residues. The germline CDR1 and CDR2 sequences are SGHNT and YENEEA. The chain's CDR3 is CASSLGQLAGGIQETQYF. DNA of the CDR3: TGTGCCAGCAGCTTAGGACAGTTGGCGGGAGGTATTCAAGAGACCCAGTACTTC.

The rearrangement joins TRBV11-2 to TRBJ1-1; a weak D match, TRBD1 (5 bases). Trimming shortened V by 2 bases and J by 3 bases, and 10 bases separated the two germline ends. The CDR3 covers 14 residues. The germline V gene has CDR1 SGHAT and CDR2 FQNNGV. CDR3 residues: CASSLMGGYTEAFF. The CDR3 nucleotides read TGTGCCAGCAGCTTAATGGGGGGGTACACTGAAGCTTTCTTT.

This chain joins TRBV27 and TRBJ1-1; 10 positions agree with TRBD1. V lost 0 bases and J lost 5; bases outside the gene matches: 3. Germline CDR1 reads MNHEY; CDR2 reads SMNVEV (reference sequence). The CDR3 contains 15 residues. CDR3 amino acids: CASSLSTGGGTEAFF. The DNA of the CDR3 is TGTGCCAGCAGTTTATCGACAGGGGGCGGGACTGAAGCTTTCTTT.